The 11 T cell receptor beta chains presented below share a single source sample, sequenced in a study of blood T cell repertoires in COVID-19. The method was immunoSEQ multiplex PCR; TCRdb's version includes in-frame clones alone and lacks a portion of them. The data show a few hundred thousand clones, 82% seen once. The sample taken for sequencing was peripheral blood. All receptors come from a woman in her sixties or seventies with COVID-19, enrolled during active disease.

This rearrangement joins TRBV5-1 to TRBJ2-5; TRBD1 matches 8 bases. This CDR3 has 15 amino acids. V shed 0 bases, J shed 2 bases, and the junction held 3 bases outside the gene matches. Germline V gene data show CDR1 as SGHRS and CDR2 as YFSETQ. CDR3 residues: CASSLGDRKQETQYF. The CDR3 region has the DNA TGCGCCAGCAGCTTGGGGGACAGGAAGCAAGAGACCCAGTACTTC.

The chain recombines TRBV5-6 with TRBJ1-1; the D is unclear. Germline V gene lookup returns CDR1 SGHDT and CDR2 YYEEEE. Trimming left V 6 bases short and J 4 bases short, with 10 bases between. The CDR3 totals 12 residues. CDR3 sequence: CASTNRLTEAFF. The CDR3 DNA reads TGTGCCAGCACCAACCGACTCACTGAAGCTTTCTTT.

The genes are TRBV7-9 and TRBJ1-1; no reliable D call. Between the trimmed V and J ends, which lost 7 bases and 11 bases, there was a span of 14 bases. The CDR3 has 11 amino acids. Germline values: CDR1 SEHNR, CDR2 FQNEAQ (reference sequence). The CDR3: CASTLALLAFF. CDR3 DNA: TGTGCCAGCACCCTAGCCCTTCTCGCTTTCTTT.

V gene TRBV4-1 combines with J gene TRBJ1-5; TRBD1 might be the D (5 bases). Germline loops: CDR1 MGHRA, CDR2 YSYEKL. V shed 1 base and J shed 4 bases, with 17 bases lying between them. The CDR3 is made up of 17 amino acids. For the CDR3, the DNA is TGCGCCAGCAGCCAAGTCCGGGGCAGGGAGGGGAATCAGCCCCAGCATTTT. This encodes CASSQVRGREGNQPQHF.

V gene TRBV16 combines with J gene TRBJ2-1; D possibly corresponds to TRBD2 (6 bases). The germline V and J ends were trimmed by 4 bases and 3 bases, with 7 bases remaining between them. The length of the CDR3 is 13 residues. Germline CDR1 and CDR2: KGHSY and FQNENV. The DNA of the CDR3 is TGTGCCAGCAGCCTAGCGGACTACAATGAGCAGTTCTTC. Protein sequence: CASSLADYNEQFF.

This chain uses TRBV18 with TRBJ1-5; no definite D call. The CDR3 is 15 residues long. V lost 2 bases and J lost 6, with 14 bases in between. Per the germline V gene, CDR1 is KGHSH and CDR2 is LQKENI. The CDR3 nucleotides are TGTGCCAGCTCACCATACGCAGGAACCATTCAGCCCCAGCATTTT. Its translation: CASSPYAGTIQPQHF.

The CDR3 loop reads CASSEYRAGYTF. CDR3 nucleotides: TGTGCCAGCAGCGAGTACAGGGCTGGCTACACCTTC. The V and J genes are TRBV7-9 and TRBJ1-2; D perhaps matches TRBD1 (6 bases). The germline V gene encodes CDR1 SEHNR and CDR2 FQNEAQ (reference sequence). V dropped 5 bases and J dropped 7 bases, with 11 bases sitting between them. CDR3 size: 12 residues. The full variable domain, in which reference TRBV7-9 and TRBJ1-2 provide the parts outside the CDR3, is DTGVSQNPRHKITKRGQNVTFRCDPISEHNRLYWYRQTLGQGPEFLTYFQNEAQLEKSRLLSDRFSAERPKGSFSTLEIQRTEQGDSAMYLCASSEYRAGYTFGSGTRLTVV.

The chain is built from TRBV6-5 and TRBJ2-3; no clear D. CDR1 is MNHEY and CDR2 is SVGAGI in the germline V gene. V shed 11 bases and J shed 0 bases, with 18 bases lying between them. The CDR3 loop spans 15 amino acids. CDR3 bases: TGTGCCTCTCATATAACCCCCGGGAGCACAGATACGCAGTATTTT. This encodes CASHITPGSTDTQYF.

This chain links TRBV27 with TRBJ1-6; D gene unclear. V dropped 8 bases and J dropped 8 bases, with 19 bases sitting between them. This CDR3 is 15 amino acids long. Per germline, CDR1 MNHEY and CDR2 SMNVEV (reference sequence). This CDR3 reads CASGSPPGRDSPLHF. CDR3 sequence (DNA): TGTGCCAGCGGTTCTCCCCCTGGGCGGGATTCACCCCTCCACTTT.

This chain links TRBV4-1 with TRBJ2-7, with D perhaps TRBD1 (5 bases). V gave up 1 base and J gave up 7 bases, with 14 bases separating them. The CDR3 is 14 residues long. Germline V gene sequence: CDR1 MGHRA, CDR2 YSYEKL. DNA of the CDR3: TGCGCCAGCAGCCAAGTCCCAGGGTTGGGGGAGCAGTACTTC. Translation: CASSQVPGLGEQYF.

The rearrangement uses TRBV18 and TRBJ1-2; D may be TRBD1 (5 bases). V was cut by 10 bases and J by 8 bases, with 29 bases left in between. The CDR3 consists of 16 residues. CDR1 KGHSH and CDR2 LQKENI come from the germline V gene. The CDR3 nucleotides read TGTGCCACCGATGGGGATATAACAGGTTCTTTATCGGGCTACACCTTC. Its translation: CATDGDITGSLSGYTF.